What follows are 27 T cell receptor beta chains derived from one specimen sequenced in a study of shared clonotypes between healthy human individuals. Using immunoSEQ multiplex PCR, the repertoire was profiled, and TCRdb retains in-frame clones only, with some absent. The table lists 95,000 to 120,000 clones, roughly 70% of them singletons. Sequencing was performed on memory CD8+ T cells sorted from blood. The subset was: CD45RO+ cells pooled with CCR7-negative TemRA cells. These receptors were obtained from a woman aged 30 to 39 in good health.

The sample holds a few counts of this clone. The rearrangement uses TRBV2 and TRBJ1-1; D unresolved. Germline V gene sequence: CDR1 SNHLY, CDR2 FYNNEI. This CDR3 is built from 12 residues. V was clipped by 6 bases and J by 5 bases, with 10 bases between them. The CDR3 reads CASSDYRTEAFF. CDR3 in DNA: TGTGCCAGCAGCGATTATAGGACTGAAGCTTTCTTT.

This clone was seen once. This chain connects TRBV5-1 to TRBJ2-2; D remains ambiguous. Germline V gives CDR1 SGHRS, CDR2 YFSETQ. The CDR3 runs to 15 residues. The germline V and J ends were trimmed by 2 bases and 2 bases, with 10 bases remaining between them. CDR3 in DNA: TGCGCCAGCAGCTTAGGGCTAGTAAACACCGGGGAGCTGTTTTTT. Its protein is CASSLGLVNTGELFF. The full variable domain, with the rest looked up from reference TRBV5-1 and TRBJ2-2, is KAGVTQTPRYLIKTRGQQVTLSCSPISGHRSVSWYQQTPGQGLQFLFEYFSETQRNKGNFPGRFSGRQFSNSRSEMNVSTLELGDSALYLCASSLGLVNTGELFFGEGSRLTVL.

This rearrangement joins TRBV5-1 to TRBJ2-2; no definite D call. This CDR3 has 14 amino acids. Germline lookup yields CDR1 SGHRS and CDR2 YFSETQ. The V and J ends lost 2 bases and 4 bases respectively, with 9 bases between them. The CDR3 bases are TGCGCCAGCAGCTTATTACTGGTCACCGGGGAGCTGTTTTTT. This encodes CASSLLLVTGELFF.

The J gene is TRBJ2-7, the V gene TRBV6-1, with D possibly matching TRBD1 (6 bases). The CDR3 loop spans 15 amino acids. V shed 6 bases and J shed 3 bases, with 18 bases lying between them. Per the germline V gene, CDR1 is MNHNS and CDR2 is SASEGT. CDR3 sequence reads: CASSTGRRSVYEQYF. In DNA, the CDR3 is TGTGCCAGCAGCACAGGGAGAAGGTCTGTCTACGAGCAGTACTTC.

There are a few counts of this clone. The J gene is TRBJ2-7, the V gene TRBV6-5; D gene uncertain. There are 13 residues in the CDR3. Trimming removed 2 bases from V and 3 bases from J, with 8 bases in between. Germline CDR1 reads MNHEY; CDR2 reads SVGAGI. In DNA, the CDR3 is TGTGCCAGCAGTTACGGTTACGGCTACGAGCAGTACTTC. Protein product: CASSYGYGYEQYF.

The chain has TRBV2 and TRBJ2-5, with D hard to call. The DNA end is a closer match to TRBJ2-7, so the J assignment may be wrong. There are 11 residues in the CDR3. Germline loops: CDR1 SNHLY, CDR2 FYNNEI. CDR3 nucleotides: TGTGCCAGCACAGACGGCTACGAGCAGTACTTC. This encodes CASTDGYEQYF.

DNA of the CDR3: TGTGCCAGCAGCTTGAGAGGGGGGGCCTACGAGCAGTACTTC. Protein: CASSLRGGAYEQYF. The chain joins TRBV5-5 to TRBJ2-7, with D possibly being TRBD2 (7 bases). CDR1 SGHKS and CDR2 YYEKEE come from the germline V gene (reference sequence). The CDR3 extends over 14 amino acids. The V end lost 1 base, the J end lost 2 bases, and 10 bases lay between the germline ends.

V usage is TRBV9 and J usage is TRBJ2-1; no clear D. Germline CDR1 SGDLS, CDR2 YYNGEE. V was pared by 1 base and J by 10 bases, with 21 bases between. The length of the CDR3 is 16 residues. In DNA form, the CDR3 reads TGTGCCAGCAGCGTACAGTTGTCAGCACCTTCCGGGGAGCAGTTCTTC. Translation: CASSVQLSAPSGEQFF.

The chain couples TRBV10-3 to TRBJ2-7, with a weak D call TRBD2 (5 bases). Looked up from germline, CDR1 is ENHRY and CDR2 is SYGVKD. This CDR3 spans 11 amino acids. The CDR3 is CASGAGDEQYF. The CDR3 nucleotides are TGTGCAAGCGGCGCGGGCGACGAGCAGTACTTC.

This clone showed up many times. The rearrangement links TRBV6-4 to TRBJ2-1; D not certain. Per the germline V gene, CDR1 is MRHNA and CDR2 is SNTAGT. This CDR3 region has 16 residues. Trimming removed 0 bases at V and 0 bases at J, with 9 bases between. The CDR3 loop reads CASSDSEYSSYNEQFF. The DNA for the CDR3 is TGTGCCAGCAGTGACTCGGAGTACAGCTCCTACAATGAGCAGTTCTTC.

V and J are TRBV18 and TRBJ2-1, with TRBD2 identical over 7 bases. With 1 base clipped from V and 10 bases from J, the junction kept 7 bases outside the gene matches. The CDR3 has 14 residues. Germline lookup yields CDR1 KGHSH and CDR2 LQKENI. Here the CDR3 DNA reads TGTGCCAGCTCACCACTTCAAGCGGGGAAGGAGCAGTTCTTC. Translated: CASSPLQAGKEQFF.

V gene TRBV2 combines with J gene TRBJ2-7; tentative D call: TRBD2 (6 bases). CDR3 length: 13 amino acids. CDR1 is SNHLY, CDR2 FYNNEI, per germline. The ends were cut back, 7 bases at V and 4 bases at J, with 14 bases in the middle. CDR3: CASITAGKYEQYF. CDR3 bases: TGTGCCAGCATCACTGCGGGGAAATACGAGCAGTACTTC.

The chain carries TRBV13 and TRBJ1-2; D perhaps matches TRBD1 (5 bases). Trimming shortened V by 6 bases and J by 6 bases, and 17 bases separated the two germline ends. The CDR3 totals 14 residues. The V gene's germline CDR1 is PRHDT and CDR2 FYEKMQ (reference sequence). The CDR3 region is CASSLQGGADGYTF. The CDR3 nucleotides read TGTGCCAGCAGTCTCCAGGGAGGGGCTGATGGCTACACCTTC.

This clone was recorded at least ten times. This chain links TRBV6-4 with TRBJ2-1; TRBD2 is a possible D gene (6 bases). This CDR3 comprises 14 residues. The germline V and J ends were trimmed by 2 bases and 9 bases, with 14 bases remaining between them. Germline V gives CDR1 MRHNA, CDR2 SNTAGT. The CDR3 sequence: CASSDRMGGSEQFF. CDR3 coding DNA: TGTGCCAGCAGTGACAGAATGGGGGGAAGTGAGCAGTTCTTC.

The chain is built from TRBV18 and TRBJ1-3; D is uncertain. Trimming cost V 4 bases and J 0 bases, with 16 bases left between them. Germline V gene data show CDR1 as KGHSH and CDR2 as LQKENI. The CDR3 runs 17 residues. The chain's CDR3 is CASSRAEFSDSGNTIYF. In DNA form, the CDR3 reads TGTGCCAGCTCACGCGCCGAGTTCTCCGACTCTGGAAACACCATATATTTT.

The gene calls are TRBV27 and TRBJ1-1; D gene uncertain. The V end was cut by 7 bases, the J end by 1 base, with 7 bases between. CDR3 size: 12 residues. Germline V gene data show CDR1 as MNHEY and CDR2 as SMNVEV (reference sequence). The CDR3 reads CASIIENTEAFF. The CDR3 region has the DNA TGTGCCAGCATAATAGAGAACACTGAAGCTTTCTTT.

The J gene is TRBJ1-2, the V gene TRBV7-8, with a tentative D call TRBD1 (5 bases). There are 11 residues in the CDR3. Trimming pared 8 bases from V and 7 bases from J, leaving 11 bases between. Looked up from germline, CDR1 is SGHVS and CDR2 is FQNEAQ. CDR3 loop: CASSRGGGYTF. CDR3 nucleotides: TGTGCCAGCTCTCGGGGGGGTGGCTACACCTTC.

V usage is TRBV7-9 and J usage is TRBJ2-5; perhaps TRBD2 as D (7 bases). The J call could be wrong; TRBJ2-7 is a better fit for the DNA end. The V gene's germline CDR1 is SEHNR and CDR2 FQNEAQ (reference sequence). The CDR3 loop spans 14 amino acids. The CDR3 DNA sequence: TGTGCCTGGGAGAGCGGGGAGGGGGTGGACGAGCAGTACTTC. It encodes CAWESGEGVDEQYF.

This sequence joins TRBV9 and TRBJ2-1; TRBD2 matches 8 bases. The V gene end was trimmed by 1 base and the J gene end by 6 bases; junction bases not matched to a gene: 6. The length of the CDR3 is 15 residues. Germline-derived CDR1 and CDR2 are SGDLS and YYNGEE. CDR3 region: CASSVRGRSGNEQFF. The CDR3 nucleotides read TGTGCCAGCAGCGTACGCGGGAGGTCTGGCAATGAGCAGTTCTTC.

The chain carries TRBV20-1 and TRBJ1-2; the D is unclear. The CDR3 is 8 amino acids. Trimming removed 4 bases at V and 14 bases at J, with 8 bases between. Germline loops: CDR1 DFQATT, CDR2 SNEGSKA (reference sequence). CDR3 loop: CSAKGPTF. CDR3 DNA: TGCAGTGCTAAAGGGCCGACCTTC.

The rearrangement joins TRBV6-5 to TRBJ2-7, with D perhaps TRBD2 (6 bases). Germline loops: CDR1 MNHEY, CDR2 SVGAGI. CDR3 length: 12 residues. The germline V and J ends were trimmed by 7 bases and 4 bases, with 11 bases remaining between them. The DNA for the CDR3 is TGTGCCAGCACTGGCGGGACTTACGAGCAGTACTTC. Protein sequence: CASTGGTYEQYF.

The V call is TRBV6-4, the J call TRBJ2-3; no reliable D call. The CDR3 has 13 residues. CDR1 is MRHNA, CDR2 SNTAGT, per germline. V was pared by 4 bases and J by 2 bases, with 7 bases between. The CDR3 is CASSVGSTDTQYF. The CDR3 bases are TGTGCCAGCAGTGTCGGCTCCACAGATACGCAGTATTTT.

CDR3 protein: CASSVTSGSTYEQYF. CDR3 nucleotide sequence: TGTGCCAGCAGCGTGACTAGCGGGAGCACCTACGAGCAGTACTTC. V usage is TRBV7-8 and J usage is TRBJ2-7; 12 nucleotides line up with TRBD2. Germline CDR1 is SGHVS and CDR2 is FQNEAQ. V lost 5 bases and J lost 2; bases outside the gene matches: 4. This CDR3 has 15 residues.

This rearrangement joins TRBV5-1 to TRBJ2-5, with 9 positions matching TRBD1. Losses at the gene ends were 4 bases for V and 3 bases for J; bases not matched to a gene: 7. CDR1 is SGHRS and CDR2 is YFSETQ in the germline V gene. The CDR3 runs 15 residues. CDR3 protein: CASSRGDRDEETQYF. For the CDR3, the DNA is TGCGCCAGCAGCCGAGGGGACAGGGACGAAGAGACCCAGTACTTC.

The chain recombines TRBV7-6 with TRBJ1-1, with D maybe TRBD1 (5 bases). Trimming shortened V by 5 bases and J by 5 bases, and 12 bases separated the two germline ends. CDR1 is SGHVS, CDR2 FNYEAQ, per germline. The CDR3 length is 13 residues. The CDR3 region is CASSQDGGTEAFF. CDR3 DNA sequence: TGTGCCAGCAGCCAAGATGGGGGAACTGAAGCTTTCTTT.

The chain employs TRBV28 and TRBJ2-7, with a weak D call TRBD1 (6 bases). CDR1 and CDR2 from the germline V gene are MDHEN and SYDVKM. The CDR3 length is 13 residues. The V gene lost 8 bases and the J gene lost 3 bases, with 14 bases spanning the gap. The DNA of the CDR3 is TGTGCCAGCCAGGGGCCGATCTACTACGAGCAGTACTTC. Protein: CASQGPIYYEQYF.

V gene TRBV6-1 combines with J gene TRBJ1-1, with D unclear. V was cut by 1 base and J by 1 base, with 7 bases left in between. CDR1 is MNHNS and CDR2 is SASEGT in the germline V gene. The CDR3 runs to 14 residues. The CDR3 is CASSEGPENTEAFF. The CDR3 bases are TGTGCCAGCAGTGAAGGCCCGGAGAACACTGAAGCTTTCTTT.